Below are 19 T cell receptor beta chains sequenced from a single sample in a study of metastatic and nonmetastatic thyroid tumors. TCRdb re-called clones via MiXCR from the PCR reads. Seen here are some 19,000 clones, approximately 24% observed once, and the top ten hold roughly 3.5%. No patient received treatment before thyroid surgery. Sequencing was carried out using blood. The origin of the receptors is a male donor with papillary thyroid cancer or a benign thyroid nodule (not recorded which). Some clones in this sample may be carry-over from other donors' samples.

This clone is medium-sized in the sample. The chain recombines TRBV24-1 with TRBJ2-7; the D is unclear. Germline CDR1 KGHDR, CDR2 SFDVKD. The V gene lost 12 bases and the J gene lost 5 bases, with 22 bases spanning the gap. CDR3 size: 14 residues. CDR3 in amino acids: CADTRRESDHEQYF. Written as DNA, the CDR3 is TGTGCCGACACGCGAAGGGAATCAGATCACGAGCAGTACTTC.

The sample holds a few counts of this clone. J is TRBJ1-2 and V is TRBV6-1, with D maybe TRBD1 (6 bases). There are 13 residues in the CDR3. Trimming shortened V by 1 base and J by 7 bases, and 10 bases separated the two germline ends. Germline CDR1 is MNHNS and CDR2 is SASEGT. The CDR3: CASSEGTAGGYTF. The CDR3 region has the DNA TGTGCCAGCAGTGAAGGGACAGCGGGTGGCTACACCTTC.

This clone was seen ten or more times. The chain has TRBV29-1 and TRBJ2-1; D may be TRBD2 (7 bases). The CDR3 extends over 14 amino acids. Trimming took off 6 bases at V and 6 bases at J, with 18 bases between the two ends. The germline CDR1 and CDR2 sequences are SQVTM and ANQGSEA. CDR3 region: CSVPTGGRSNEQFF. The DNA for the CDR3 is TGCAGCGTACCCACCGGGGGGCGAAGCAATGAGCAGTTCTTC.

This clone has a count of ten or more. V and J are TRBV10-3 and TRBJ2-3, with 7 bases lining up with TRBD1. Looked up from germline, CDR1 is ENHRY and CDR2 is SYGVKD. CDR3 length equals 14 residues. J gave up 0 bases and V 7 bases, and 4 bases lay outside the gene matches. Here the CDR3 DNA reads TGTGCCATCACCCGGGACAGAAGCACAGATACGCAGTATTTT. This codes for CAITRDRSTDTQYF.

In this sample, this clone turned up many times. The CDR3 spells CASSPGMGGFPYEQYF. The CDR3 DNA is TGTGCCAGCAGCCCGGGAATGGGCGGATTCCCCTACGAGCAGTACTTC. V and J are TRBV5-6 and TRBJ2-7, with a tentative D call TRBD2 (5 bases). The CDR3 consists of 16 residues. The V and J ends lost 4 bases and 2 bases respectively, with 19 bases between them. Germline V lookup: CDR1 SGHDT, CDR2 YYEEEE.

The J gene is TRBJ1-2, the V gene TRBV7-2, with TRBD1 identical over 8 bases. With V trimmed by 2 bases and J by 4 bases, 9 bases remained unmatched. This CDR3 comprises 16 residues. Germline V gene sequence: CDR1 SGHTA, CDR2 FQGNSA. CDR3 protein: CASSLRPGGDAYGYTF. DNA for the CDR3: TGTGCCAGCAGCTTACGCCCAGGGGGCGACGCCTATGGCTACACCTTC. Using reference TRBV7-2 and TRBJ1-2 for the parts outside the CDR3, the full variable domain is GAGVSQSPSNKVTEKGKDVELRCDPISGHTALYWYRQSLGQGLEFLIYFQGNSAPDKSGLPSDRFSAERTGGSVSTLTIQRTQQEDSAVYLCASSLRPGGDAYGYTFGSGTRLTVV.

The chain recombines TRBV19 with TRBJ1-5; D is uncertain. Germline CDR1 is LNHDA and CDR2 is SQIVND (reference sequence). V lost 6 bases and J 5 bases, leaving 8 bases between the germline ends. This CDR3 region has 12 residues. This CDR3 is CASSPNYQPQHF. CDR3 DNA: TGTGCCAGTAGCCCCAATTATCAGCCCCAGCATTTT.

The CDR3: CASSFVPWKAGYTF. In nucleotides, the CDR3 is TGTGCCAGCAGCTTTGTACCCTGGAAGGCTGGCTACACCTTC. The chain couples TRBV7-9 to TRBJ1-2; no definite D call. The CDR3 runs 14 residues. Germline CDR1 is SEHNR and CDR2 is FQNEAQ (reference sequence). V was shortened by 3 bases and J by 7 bases, with 15 bases between the two germline ends.

The rearrangement joins TRBV4-1 to TRBJ2-3; D is perhaps TRBD2 (5 bases). The CDR3 consists of 16 residues. CDR1 and CDR2 (germline): MGHRA, YSYEKL. With 0 bases removed from V and 1 base from J, the gap between germline ends came to 11 bases. CDR3 bases: TGCGCCAGCAGCCAAGAGGCTGCGGGCCGCACAGATACGCAGTATTTT. It is translated as CASSQEAAGRTDTQYF.

This clone ranks as medium-sized (0.01 to 0.1%). V is TRBV2 and J is TRBJ2-7; TRBD1 matches at 7 bases. This CDR3 region has 14 residues. The V gene's germline CDR1 is SNHLY and CDR2 FYNNEI. V trimming: 4 bases; J trimming: 0 bases; junction bases outside the gene matches: 3. The CDR3 region is CASSGQGSSYEQYF. The CDR3 DNA reads as TGTGCCAGCAGTGGACAGGGTAGCTCCTACGAGCAGTACTTC. The whole variable domain, remainder taken from reference TRBV2 and TRBJ2-7, is EPEVTQTPSHQVTQMGQEVILRCVPISNHLYFYWYRQILGQKVEFLVSFYNNEISEKSEIFDDQFSVERPDGSNFTLKIRSTKLEDSAMYFCASSGQGSSYEQYFGPGTRLTVT.

This clone is judged medium-sized (0.01 to 0.1%). The J gene is TRBJ1-2, the V gene TRBV2, with D uncertain. The CDR3 sequence is 12 residues long. V was shortened by 8 bases and J by 4 bases, with 11 bases between the two germline ends. Germline V gene sequence: CDR1 SNHLY, CDR2 FYNNEI. CDR3 sequence reads: CASGLDIYGYTF. DNA for the CDR3: TGTGCCAGCGGTTTAGACATCTATGGCTACACCTTC.

The rearrangement joins TRBV11-2 to TRBJ1-5, with 11 bases aligning to TRBD1. The CDR3 consists of 16 residues. V trimming: 5 bases; J trimming: 6 bases; junction bases outside the gene matches: 9. CDR1 is SGHAT and CDR2 is FQNNGV in the germline V gene. CDR3 in DNA: TGTGCCAGCAGCGATCGGGACAGGGGGGCGGCTCAGCCCCAGCATTTT. Residues: CASSDRDRGAAQPQHF.

V usage is TRBV11-2 and J usage is TRBJ1-4, with 11 bases that match TRBD1. CDR3 length equals 17 residues. V lost 2 bases and J lost 8; bases outside the gene matches: 10. Germline CDR1 and CDR2: SGHAT and FQNNGV. In nucleotides, the CDR3 is TGTGCCAGCAGCTTAAGGTTCCGGACAGGGGGCGGGGAAAAACTGTTTTTT. The encoded protein is CASSLRFRTGGGEKLFF.

This clone came up once. V gene TRBV5-1 combines with J gene TRBJ1-3; 10 bases are shared with TRBD1. CDR1 and CDR2 (germline): SGHRS, YFSETQ. V gave up 4 bases and J gave up 0 bases; unmatched junction bases: 4. The CDR3 loop spans 16 amino acids. The CDR3 loop is CASSVGTGASGNTIYF. CDR3 sequence (DNA): TGCGCCAGCAGCGTCGGGACAGGGGCCTCTGGAAACACCATATATTTT. The entire variable domain, with the rest obtained from reference TRBV5-1 and TRBJ1-3, is as follows: KAGVTQTPRYLIKTRGQQVTLSCSPISGHRSVSWYQQTPGQGLQFLFEYFSETQRNKGNFPGRFSGRQFSNSRSEMNVSTLELGDSALYLCASSVGTGASGNTIYFGEGSWLTVV.

Many counts were recorded for this clone. A much larger clone sits a single nucleotide away, making a read error possible. This chain uses TRBV7-9 with TRBJ2-5, with D unclear. The CDR3 has 13 amino acids. Trimming stripped 1 base from V and 6 bases from J, with 9 bases between. Germline V gives CDR1 SEHNR, CDR2 FQNEAQ (reference sequence). As DNA, the CDR3 is TGTGCCAGCAGCTTAGAGCTTGCCCAGACCCAGTACTTC. This gives the protein CASSLELAQTQYF.

The chain uses TRBV18 and TRBJ2-7; a weak D match, TRBD2 (5 bases). Germline V gene lookup returns CDR1 KGHSH and CDR2 LQKENI. Between the trimmed V and J ends, which lost 3 bases and 5 bases, there was a span of 11 bases. CDR3 size: 13 residues. CDR3 protein: CASSPADYNEQYF. The CDR3 nucleotides are TGTGCCAGCTCACCCGCTGACTACAACGAGCAGTACTTC.

This clone has ten or more counts. The CDR3 sequence is CASGLQTYNEQFF. The CDR3 DNA is TGTGCCAGCGGGCTGCAAACCTACAATGAGCAGTTCTTC. This chain links TRBV18 with TRBJ2-1; D is undetermined. Germline CDR1 is KGHSH and CDR2 is LQKENI. The CDR3 is 13 residues long. Trimming stripped 8 bases from V and 2 bases from J, with 10 bases between.

The CDR3 loop is CASSQDRNTYYEQYF. CDR3 nucleotide sequence: TGCGCCAGCAGCCAAGATAGGAACACCTACTACGAGCAGTACTTC. The gene calls are TRBV4-3 and TRBJ2-7; D not certain. The CDR3 contains 15 residues. Germline CDR1 reads LGHNA; CDR2 reads YSLEER. Trimming left V 0 bases short and J 3 bases short, with 12 bases between.

This clone came up a few times. CDR3 DNA sequence: TGTGCCAGCAGTTTGGAGGGGGCGCTCACTGGGGCCAACGTCCTGACTTTC. Its protein is CASSLEGALTGANVLTF. The chain is built from TRBV28 and TRBJ2-6; TRBD1 is a possible D gene (7 bases). The length of the CDR3 is 17 residues. V was trimmed by 3 bases and J by 2 bases, leaving 14 bases between them. CDR1 and CDR2 from the germline V gene are MDHEN and SYDVKM.